The clone carrying this T cell receptor beta chain has a handful of counts. This record belongs to a study of blood T cell repertoires in COVID-19. Looking at the study overall: Acute-phase and convalescent COVID-19 samples originated in the United States, Italy and Spain. PBMCs, B-cell-depleted T cells, or T cells provided the cDNA or gDNA that made up the material.

In the authors' workflow: Amplification of reference gene primers provided the estimated nucleated cell counts. TCRdb's copy holds only in-frame clones and misses some; the assay was immunoSEQ multiplex PCR. Clone size and the V and J calls come from that table; the DNA yielded D and trimming. The table includes some 150,000 clones, 80% detected once. The CDR3 is made up of 12 amino acids. V lost 8 bases and J lost 8, with 12 bases in between. The source of this sequence is a woman aged 45-65 years with acute or convalescent COVID-19. The gene calls are TRBV12-3 or TRBV12-4 and TRBJ1-4, with unresolved D. Sequencing input: peripheral blood. The CDR3 region is CASGLRREKLFF. The CDR3 nucleotides are TGTGCCAGCGGATTAAGGCGGGAAAAACTGTTTTTT.